These 27 T cell receptor beta chains came from one sample sequenced in a study of blood T cell repertoires in COVID-19. Clones were read by immunoSEQ multiplex PCR, and TCRdb kept only the in-frame ones, dropping some. The table records over 10,000 clones, 80% to 90% of them present only once. The sample was peripheral blood. These receptors were obtained from a human donor in a cohort sampled during active COVID-19.

This CDR3 is CASSILSRVVVGELFF. CDR3 coding DNA: TGTGCCAGCAGCATCTTATCACGGGTAGTGGTCGGGGAGCTGTTTTTT. This chain links TRBV21-1 with TRBJ2-2; the D call TRBD2 from the table was never checked on the DNA. TRBV21-1 is a pseudogene segment. The CDR3 length is 16 residues.

V gene TRBV5-5 combines with J gene TRBJ2-6; 8 bases agree with TRBD1. The CDR3 totals 17 residues. V trimming: 5 bases; J trimming: 0 bases; junction bases outside the gene matches: 7. Germline V lookup: CDR1 SGHKS, CDR2 YYEKEE (reference sequence). The CDR3 DNA is TGTGCCAGCAGTCGGGGACAGGAATTCTCTGGGGCCAACGTCCTGACTTTC. Protein product: CASSRGQEFSGANVLTF.

The chain links TRBV9 to TRBJ1-4, with D possibly matching TRBD1 (5 bases). Germline lookup yields CDR1 SGDLS and CDR2 YYNGEE. The CDR3 totals 15 residues. Trimming stripped 3 bases from V and 3 bases from J, with 12 bases between. In DNA, the CDR3 is TGTGCCAGCAGCGCCCAGGGTATAGCTAATGAAAAACTGTTTTTT. This encodes CASSAQGIANEKLFF. Based on the CDR3 plus reference TRBV9 and TRBJ1-4, the full variable domain is DSGVTQTPKHLITATGQRVTLRCSPRSGDLSVYWYQQSLDQGLQFLIQYYNGEERAKGNILERFSAQQFPDLHSELNLSSLELGDSALYFCASSAQGIANEKLFFGSGTQLSVL.

This clone was seen a few times. The chain is built from TRBV19 and TRBJ2-1; D might be TRBD1 (6 bases). Trimming stripped 7 bases from V and 6 bases from J, with 13 bases between. The germline gives CDR1 LNHDA, CDR2 SQIVND (reference sequence). The CDR3 totals 13 residues. CDR3 loop: CASKERGGNEQFF. The CDR3 DNA is TGTGCCAGTAAGGAAAGAGGGGGCAATGAGCAGTTCTTC.

V gene TRBV19 combines with J gene TRBJ2-5, with D uncertain. The CDR3 is made up of 13 amino acids. Germline CDR1 and CDR2: LNHDA and SQIVND (reference sequence). Trimming pared 5 bases from V and 5 bases from J, leaving 12 bases between. CDR3: CASSSLRWETQYF. The CDR3 DNA follows: TGTGCCAGTAGTTCTCTCAGATGGGAGACCCAGTACTTC.

This sequence joins TRBV7-6 and TRBJ1-1; D unresolved. Germline V gene sequence: CDR1 SGHVS, CDR2 FNYEAQ. This CDR3 spans 13 amino acids. V was trimmed by 0 bases and J by 3 bases, leaving 5 bases between them. CDR3 sequence (DNA): TGTGCCAGCAGCTTAGCGGAGGACACTGAAGCTTTCTTT. It yields the protein CASSLAEDTEAFF.

This sequence joins TRBV7-9 and TRBJ1-2; 11 nucleotides match TRBD1. The trim removed 5 bases at V and 6 bases at J, leaving 5 bases unmatched. This CDR3 has 14 amino acids. Germline values: CDR1 SEHNR, CDR2 FQNEAQ (reference sequence). The CDR3 spells CASSPDRGRDGYTF. The CDR3 bases are TGTGCCAGCAGCCCGGACAGGGGGCGCGATGGCTACACCTTC. Supplemented by reference TRBV7-9 and TRBJ1-2, the full variable domain reads DTGVSQNPRHKITKRGQNVTFRCDPISEHNRLYWYRQTLGQGPEFLTYFQNEAQLEKSRLLSDRFSAERPKGSFSTLEIQRTEQGDSAMYLCASSPDRGRDGYTFGSGTRLTVV.

The CDR3 is CASSIYTDTQYF. The CDR3 coding sequence is TGTGCCAGCAGCATCTACACAGATACGCAGTATTTT. The chain couples TRBV7-2 to TRBJ2-3; no definite D call. Germline-derived CDR1 and CDR2 are SGHTA and FQGNSA. V dropped 5 bases and J dropped 2 bases, with 5 bases sitting between them. The CDR3 has 12 residues.

The table lists this clone with a few counts. The V gene is TRBV2, the J gene TRBJ1-2, with 7 bases lining up with TRBD1. CDR3 length: 14 residues. Trimming at V came to 8 bases and at J to 3 bases, leaving 9 bases not matched to a gene. The germline V gene encodes CDR1 SNHLY and CDR2 FYNNEI. CDR3 coding DNA: TGTGCCAGCCGCGGGGACAGCGAACACTATGGCTACACCTTC. Translation gives CASRGDSEHYGYTF.

V usage is TRBV6-1 and J usage is TRBJ1-1; D is unresolved. The germline V and J ends were trimmed by 1 base and 1 base, with 4 bases remaining between them. The CDR3 length is 13 residues. Germline V lookup: CDR1 MNHNS, CDR2 SASEGT. DNA for the CDR3: TGTGCCAGCAGTGAAGGTAGGAACACTGAAGCTTTCTTT. Its protein is CASSEGRNTEAFF.

This chain links TRBV7-3 with TRBJ1-5; 7 bases agree with TRBD1. Losses at the gene ends were 5 bases for V and 5 bases for J; bases not matched to a gene: 3. The CDR3 runs to 13 residues. The germline V gene has CDR1 SGHTA and CDR2 FQGTGA. As DNA, the CDR3 is TGTGCCAGCAGCCGTGACAGGGATCAGCCCCAGCATTTT. This codes for CASSRDRDQPQHF.

The chain carries TRBV7-8 and TRBJ2-3, with D maybe TRBD2 (5 bases). Trimming shortened V by 4 bases and J by 1 base, and 12 bases separated the two germline ends. There are 15 residues in the CDR3. CDR1 is SGHVS, CDR2 FQNEAQ, per germline. This CDR3 reads CASSSLTTRTDTQYF. The CDR3 bases are TGTGCCAGCAGCTCATTGACTACGCGCACAGATACGCAGTATTTT.

The chain links TRBV5-1 to TRBJ2-4; 9 nucleotides align to TRBD1. Germline trimming cut 4 bases from V and 8 bases from J; bases unmatched to any gene: 7. CDR1 and CDR2 (germline): SGHRS, YFSETQ. The CDR3 extends over 14 amino acids. This chain's CDR3 is CASSRTGVGDIQYF. In nucleotides, the CDR3 is TGCGCCAGCAGCCGGACAGGGGTAGGAGACATTCAGTACTTC.

The rearrangement links TRBV10-1 to TRBJ2-3; weak D call: TRBD1 (5 bases). The V end was cut by 6 bases, the J end by 0 bases, with 7 bases between. The V gene's germline CDR1 is WNHNN and CDR2 SYGVQD (reference sequence). This CDR3 comprises 13 residues. In nucleotides, the CDR3 is TGCGCCAGCAGGGCAGGGAGCACAGATACGCAGTATTTT. Its protein product is CASRAGSTDTQYF.

This clone was seen a handful of times. V and J are TRBV7-8 and TRBJ1-4, with unresolved D. The germline gives CDR1 SGHVS, CDR2 FQNEAQ. With 4 bases removed from V and 2 bases from J, the gap between germline ends came to 14 bases. The CDR3 is made up of 16 amino acids. In DNA form, the CDR3 reads TGTGCCAGCAGCTCCGACCGTCCGGGGACTAATGAAAAACTGTTTTTT. Translating gives CASSSDRPGTNEKLFF. Full variable domain (remainder filled in from reference TRBV7-8 and TRBJ1-4): GAGVSQSPRYKVAKRGQDVALRCDPISGHVSLFWYQQALGQGPEFLTYFQNEAQLDKSGLPSDRFFAERPEGSVSTLKIQRTQQEDSAVYLCASSSDRPGTNEKLFFGSGTQLSVL.

This chain links TRBV6-6 with TRBJ1-5, with 8 bases aligning to TRBD1. J lost 6 bases, V lost 5 bases, and 6 bases had no gene match. There are 14 residues in the CDR3. CDR1 and CDR2 (germline): MNHNY, SVGAGI (reference sequence). CDR3 nucleotides: TGTGCCAGCAGTCCCGCCAGGGGGCTTCAGCCCCAGCATTTT. Its translation: CASSPARGLQPQHF.

A remark on this clone: This same CDR3 is encoded by further DNA sequences in the sample. CDR3 nucleotides: TGTGCCAGCGGGACGGGAGGTAGCAATCAGCCCCAGCATTTT. Encoded protein: CASGTGGSNQPQHF. V gene TRBV6-6 combines with J gene TRBJ1-5; tentative D call: TRBD1 (5 bases). Trimming shortened V by 8 bases and J by 0 bases, and 11 bases separated the two germline ends. This CDR3 region has 14 residues. The germline V gene has CDR1 MNHNY and CDR2 SVGAGI (reference sequence).

The CDR3 sequence: CASSGQGAITISTDTQYF. The CDR3 DNA sequence: TGTGCCAGCAGTGGACAGGGGGCGATTACGATCAGCACAGATACGCAGTATTTT. The chain has TRBV2 and TRBJ2-3; 10 positions agree with TRBD1. The CDR3 runs to 18 residues. Germline lookup yields CDR1 SNHLY and CDR2 FYNNEI. Germline trimming cut 4 bases from V and 0 bases from J; bases unmatched to any gene: 10.

The chain employs TRBV7-8 and TRBJ1-5; 7 nucleotides align to TRBD1. Germline CDR1 and CDR2: SGHVS and FQNEAQ. The V segment lost 5 bases and the J segment 4 bases; nucleotides outside the gene matches: 2. The CDR3 has 13 amino acids. The CDR3 spells CASSRDRNQPQHF. CDR3 sequence (DNA): TGTGCCAGCAGCCGGGACAGAAATCAGCCCCAGCATTTT.

The gene calls are TRBV3-1 (or the pseudogene TRBV3-2) and TRBJ1-6, with D possibly matching TRBD1 (6 bases). This CDR3 region has 14 residues. Germline CDR1 reads LGHDT; CDR2 reads YNNKEL (reference sequence). V was cut by 1 base and J by 9 bases, with 10 bases left in between. CDR3 in DNA: TGTGCCAGCAGCCAAGGGGACACGGGTTCACCCCTCCACTTT. Amino acids: CASSQGDTGSPLHF.

This chain uses TRBV19 with TRBJ1-2, with D hard to call. The V end was cut by 3 bases, the J end by 4 bases, with 9 bases between. This CDR3 spans 13 amino acids. Germline values: CDR1 LNHDA, CDR2 SQIVND (reference sequence). For the CDR3, the DNA is TGTGCCAGTAGTATCGCGGGAAGCTATGGCTACACCTTC. It codes for CASSIAGSYGYTF.

The J gene is TRBJ1-5, the V gene TRBV6-5, with 7 bases fitting TRBD1. The CDR3 totals 16 residues. The J segment lost 1 base and the V segment lost 4 bases, leaving 7 bases of the junction unmatched. CDR1 MNHEY and CDR2 SVGAGI come from the germline V gene. CDR3 amino acids: CASSSTGRGSNQPQHF. The CDR3 bases are TGTGCCAGCAGTTCCACGGGCAGGGGGAGCAATCAGCCCCAGCATTTT.

This clone was observed a single time. The genes are TRBV28 and TRBJ1-6; 7 bases line up with TRBD1. The germline V gene has CDR1 MDHEN and CDR2 SYDVKM. This CDR3 has 15 amino acids. After removal of 6 bases from V and 9 bases from J, the junction contained 11 bases not matched to a gene. The CDR3 DNA follows: TGTGCCAGCAGCTCTCCTGACAGGGTCGCTTCACCCCTCCACTTT. It specifies CASSSPDRVASPLHF.

The chain links TRBV12-5 to TRBJ1-1, with D possibly being TRBD1 (5 bases). This CDR3 contains 15 residues. Per the germline V gene, CDR1 is LGHNT and CDR2 is FRNRAP. Trimming shortened V by 6 bases and J by 0 bases, and 14 bases separated the two germline ends. DNA of the CDR3: TGTGCTAGTGGACCCCTCGGGGGGGTGAACACTGAAGCTTTCTTT. As protein: CASGPLGGVNTEAFF.

The chain has TRBV6-2 or TRBV6-3 and TRBJ2-6; D call uncertain. The V end lost 2 bases, the J end lost 0 bases, and 5 bases lay between the germline ends. The CDR3 has 15 residues. The germline V gene encodes CDR1 MNHEY and CDR2 SVGEGT. CDR3 in DNA: TGTGCCAGCAGTTACAGCATCTCTGGGGCCAACGTCCTGACTTTC. Its translation: CASSYSISGANVLTF.

The chain employs TRBV5-4 and TRBJ2-3; TRBD2 matches at 7 bases. Germline V gives CDR1 SGHNT, CDR2 YYREEE (reference sequence). J was trimmed by 1 base and V by 5 bases; bases with no gene match: 4. The CDR3 extends over 14 amino acids. CDR3 in amino acids: CASRPLAGTDTQYF. CDR3 in DNA: TGTGCCAGCAGACCTCTAGCGGGCACAGATACGCAGTATTTT.

The rearrangement uses TRBV4-3 and TRBJ2-7; D possibly corresponds to TRBD1 (5 bases). Germline values: CDR1 LGHNA, CDR2 YSLEER. The CDR3 spans 14 residues. Trimming shortened V by 1 base and J by 3 bases, and 10 bases separated the two germline ends. CDR3: CASSQGPQGYEQYF. The DNA for the CDR3 is TGCGCCAGCAGCCAAGGGCCCCAGGGCTACGAGCAGTACTTC.